This T cell receptor (beta chain) appears in the sequencing data of a study of OX40 agonist ivuxolimab in advanced cancers. On the study more broadly: Each dose-escalation patient presented with hepatocellular carcinoma, melanoma, renal cell or head and neck cancer. Two cutaneous melanoma patients and one hepatocellular carcinoma patient, three in all, had partial responses.

Study-wide results and caveats: With doses of 0.1-3.0 mg/kg, partial responders showed among the lowest clonal expansion. The specificity for antigen of the expanded peripheral T cells was not determined.

A remark on this clone: Its specificity is unknown.

Germline CDR1 is LNHNV and CDR2 is YYDKDF (reference sequence). The length of the CDR3 is 15 residues. V was clipped by 0 bases and J by 4 bases; unmatched bases: 4. Assay used: immunoSEQ multiplex PCR; TCRdb lists only in-frame clones, some missing. Of approximately 60,000 clones listed, almost 95% were seen once; the top ten hold around 20%. This TCR was sampled from an adult with an advanced solid tumor such as melanoma, head and neck, liver or kidney cancer. The chain has TRBV15 and TRBJ1-2, with TRBD1 matching 8 bases. The sample here was CD4+ or CD8+ T cells sorted from blood, taken in a trial of the OX40 agonist ivuxolimab. The CDR3 nucleotides are TGTGCCACCAGCAGAGAGGCAGGGGGCGGCTATGGCTACACCTTC. Translated: CATSREAGGGYGYTF.